The 2 T cell receptor beta chains below all came from one sample that was sequenced in a study of molecular identifiers for immune sequencing clone quantification. Each CDR3 protein is one row after TCRdb ran MiXCR on the PCR reads. Among 300,000 to 400,000 distinct CDR3 sequences listed, 20% to 25% were seen once. What was sequenced was naive CD8+ T cells from blood, with Jurkat cell RNA spiked in. The subset is: FACS-sorted CD8+CD4-CCR7+CD45RA+ naive T cells. The origin of the receptors is a human donor in good health. Some libraries in this study had Jurkat cell RNA spiked in.

At least ten counts were recorded for this clonotype. This rearrangement joins TRBV20-1 to TRBJ2-7, with 9 bases identical to TRBD2. CDR1 is DFQATT, CDR2 SNEGSKA, per germline (reference sequence). This CDR3 is built from 16 residues. V shed 0 bases and J 4 bases; nucleotides not matched to a gene: 10. The CDR3 nucleotides read TGCAGTGCTAGAGATGTGTCTAGCGGGATTTCGTACGAGCAGTACTTC. Translating gives CSARDVSSGISYEQYF.

Many counts were recorded for this clonotype. The rearrangement links TRBV9 to TRBJ2-5; D gene ambiguous. V lost 3 bases and J lost 2, with 11 bases in between. Germline CDR1 SGDLS, CDR2 YYNGEE. The length of the CDR3 is 14 residues. This CDR3 reads CASSAPSLQETQYF. The CDR3 nucleotides read TGTGCCAGCAGCGCCCCAAGCCTACAAGAGACCCAGTACTTC.